These 4 T cell receptor beta chains originate from one sample sequenced in a study of blood T cell repertoires in COVID-19. The table came from immunoSEQ multiplex PCR; TCRdb's copy has only in-frame clones and leaves some out. The repertoire holds some 43,000 clones, with 84% as singletons. Input material: peripheral blood. The receptors derive from a man aged 50 to 60 with active or convalescent COVID-19.

The chain couples TRBV19 to TRBJ1-2, with TRBD1 identical over 12 bases. The CDR3 has 17 residues. Losses at the gene ends were 7 bases for V and 5 bases for J; bases not matched to a gene: 14. CDR1 and CDR2 from the germline V gene are LNHDA and SQIVND (reference sequence). The chain's CDR3 is CASTSTGTGGAVYGYTF. For the CDR3, the DNA is TGTGCCAGTACCTCTACCGGGACAGGGGGCGCAGTATATGGCTACACCTTC.

The genes are TRBV11-2 and TRBJ1-3, with 8 bases identical to TRBD1. Germline V lookup: CDR1 SGHAT, CDR2 FQNNGV. The CDR3 runs to 17 residues. V was clipped by 0 bases and J by 0 bases; unmatched bases: 4. DNA of the CDR3: TGTGCCAGCAGCTTAGACTCGACAGGGGCCTCTGGAAACACCATATATTTT. It encodes CASSLDSTGASGNTIYF.

V gene TRBV7-2 combines with J gene TRBJ2-1; 8 nucleotides line up with TRBD2. Germline V lookup: CDR1 SGHTA, CDR2 FQGNSA. This CDR3 has 17 amino acids. Trimming at V came to 5 bases and at J to 2 bases, leaving 11 bases not matched to a gene. The CDR3 is CASSRGGAGATYNEQFF. The CDR3 nucleotides read TGTGCCAGCAGCAGGGGGGGAGCGGGGGCAACCTACAATGAGCAGTTCTTC.

As DNA, the CDR3 is TGTGCCAGCAGCCCACGGTTGGCTAGCGGGGACAATGAGCAGTTCTTC. Amino acid sequence: CASSPRLASGDNEQFF. The chain recombines TRBV3-1 (or the pseudogene TRBV3-2) with TRBJ2-1; 9 bases match TRBD2. The CDR3 spans 16 residues. V trimming: 4 bases; J trimming: 5 bases; junction bases outside the gene matches: 9. The germline gives CDR1 LGHDT, CDR2 YNNKEL (reference sequence).